This T cell receptor beta chain originates from a study of spatial heterogeneity in lung cancer. Study results and caveats: In tumors, expanded intratumoral alpha and beta TCR counts tracked mutation counts.

The time point was: sample taken at primary tumor resection. This clonotype was counted only a few times. The antigen is not known. For a library built for alpha chains, this beta chain is a stray read; little rests on its size. TCRdb fed the 5' RACE reads into MiXCR, producing one record per CDR3 protein. This sample has around 4,800 distinct CDR3 sequences; 9.5% to 15% occur once, and the top ten carry about a quarter. The CDR3 contains 13 residues. The J segment lost 2 bases and the V segment lost 10 bases, leaving 3 bases of the junction unmatched. Germline V gene sequence: CDR1 MNHEY, CDR2 SMNVEV (reference sequence).

This sample comprised lung tumor tissue, obtained at surgery. This TCR was recovered from a male donor with early-stage non-small cell lung cancer. The chain uses TRBV27 and TRBJ2-1, with 9 nucleotides matching TRBD1. The CDR3 bases are TGTGCCACCAGACAGGGGGCCTACAATGAGCAGTTCTTC. Translated, it gives CATRQGAYNEQFF.